One sample yielded the 27 T cell receptor beta chains listed below, sequenced in a study of read filtering for tumor transcriptome and immune sequencing. This library used approximately 390 ng RNA and molecular barcoded adaptors spanning alpha/delta and beta/gamma chains. TCRdb ran MiXCR on the reads and lists one entry per CDR3 protein. Among 60,000 to 75,000 distinct CDR3 sequences listed, roughly 20% were seen once. The sample comprised a population of CD138-negative cells sorted from bone marrow. These receptors all stem from a donor at least 40 years old with multiple myeloma.

In regard to this clonotype: A much bigger clone sits one base away, suggesting this may be a read error. The chain carries TRBV29-1 and TRBJ1-5, with D tentatively TRBD1 (6 bases). This CDR3 contains 15 residues. Germline CDR1 SQVTM, CDR2 ANQGSEA. DNA of the CDR3: TGCGGCTTTTCACAGGGAATTGGGAGCAATCAGCCCCAGCATTTT. Its protein product is CGFSQGIGSNQPQHF.

In this sample, this clonotype turned up a few times. This may come from a read error, since a much larger clone is one base off. This rearrangement joins TRBV29-1 to TRBJ2-5; no clear D. The CDR3 is made up of 11 amino acids. Germline V gene sequence: CDR1 SQVTM, CDR2 ANQGSEA. Trimming stripped 4 bases from V and 7 bases from J, with 10 bases between. The CDR3 here is CSVGVSGTQYF. CDR3 DNA: TGCAGCGTTGGGGTTTCAGGGACCCAGTACTTC.

This clonotype came up a few times. The J gene is TRBJ2-7, the V gene TRBV20-1; TRBD2 agrees at 10 bases. J was trimmed by 10 bases and V by 2 bases; bases with no gene match: 5. Germline V gene data show CDR1 as DFQATT and CDR2 as SNEGSKA (reference sequence). The CDR3 sequence is 12 residues long. DNA for the CDR3: TGCAGTGCTAGACTAGCGGGAGAAAAACAGTACTTC. It translates to CSARLAGEKQYF.

This clonotype showed up many times. V gene TRBV28 combines with J gene TRBJ2-5; 16 nucleotides match TRBD2. The V gene's germline CDR1 is MDHEN and CDR2 SYDVKM. Germline trimming cut 6 bases from V and 10 bases from J; bases unmatched to any gene: 5. The CDR3 length is 14 residues. In DNA form, the CDR3 reads TGTGCCAGCAGACTTGGGACTAGCGGGGGGGACCAGTACTTC. Translating gives CASRLGTSGGDQYF. Complete variable domain (other parts from reference TRBV28 and TRBJ2-5): DVKVTQSSRYLVKRTGEKVFLECVQDMDHENMFWYRQDPGLGLRLIYFSYDVKMKEKGDIPEGYSVSREKKERFSLILESASTNQTSMYLCASRLGTSGGDQYFGPGTRLLVL.

This clonotype was detected ten times or more. V and J are TRBV7-8 and TRBJ2-1; D is tentatively TRBD1 or TRBD2 (5 bases each). This CDR3 spans 14 amino acids. Germline CDR1 is SGHVS and CDR2 is FQNEAQ. Trimming pared 0 bases from V and 8 bases from J, leaving 11 bases between. CDR3 in amino acids: CASSLARLGHEQFF. The DNA for the CDR3 is TGTGCCAGCAGCTTAGCCCGTCTGGGACATGAGCAGTTCTTC.

Regarding this clonotype: Since a much larger clone is just one base distant, this may be a read error. The V call is TRBV30, the J call TRBJ1-1, with a weak D call TRBD1 (5 bases). The CDR3 contains 12 residues. The germline V gene has CDR1 GTSNPN and CDR2 SVGIG (reference sequence). The DNA of the CDR3 is TGTGCCCGGAGTGTGGGCCGGGGGTGGTCTTTTTTT. Encoded protein: CARSVGRGWSFF.

A remark on this clonotype: A much bigger clone sits one base away, suggesting this may be a read error. The chain links TRBV3-1 to TRBJ2-2, with D maybe TRBD2 (6 bases). Germline-derived CDR1 and CDR2 are LGHDT and YNNKEL (reference sequence). This CDR3 contains 15 residues. CDR3 sequence (DNA): TGTGCCAGCAGCCACCAAACCGGGTTCGGCGGGGAGCTGCTTTTT. Translated, it gives CASSHQTGFGGELLF.

This clonotype was counted only a few times. J is TRBJ2-1 and V is TRBV11-2, with 7 positions matching TRBD1. V lost 5 bases and J lost 9; bases outside the gene matches: 4. The CDR3 is 12 amino acids. The V gene's germline CDR1 is SGHAT and CDR2 FQNNGV. CDR3 DNA: TGTGCCAGCAGCAACAGGGACAGTGAGCAGTTCTTC. Its translation: CASSNRDSEQFF.

There are many counts of this clonotype. The CDR3, as DNA: TGTGCCATCAGAGAGATAACGCTGACAGGTGGACAGCAGTTCTTC. This gives the protein CAIREITLTGGQQFF. The chain links TRBV10-3 to TRBJ2-1; possible D gene TRBD1, 6 bases. This CDR3 region has 15 residues. The germline V gene encodes CDR1 ENHRY and CDR2 SYGVKD. Trimming cost V 6 bases and J 11 bases, with 23 bases left between them.

Ten or more counts support this clonotype. The CDR3 here is CSADGGYEQYF. CDR3 coding DNA: TGCAGTGCGGACGGGGGCTACGAGCAGTACTTC. The rearrangement uses TRBV20-1 and TRBJ2-7; D is perhaps TRBD2 (6 bases). The V gene's germline CDR1 is DFQATT and CDR2 SNEGSKA (reference sequence). The V end lost 6 bases, the J end lost 3 bases, and 9 bases lay between the germline ends. The CDR3 consists of 11 residues.

This clonotype was counted at least ten times. The V call is TRBV9, the J call TRBJ2-1, with a weak D call TRBD1 (6 bases). The CDR3 has 16 amino acids. V gave up 0 bases and J gave up 7 bases, with 17 bases separating them. Germline CDR1 is SGDLS and CDR2 is YYNGEE. Here the CDR3 DNA reads TGTGCCAGCAGCGTAGTTTCCGTGACAGGTTGGAATGAGCAGTTCTTC. It specifies CASSVVSVTGWNEQFF.

In its sample, this clonotype was seen a few times. The rearrangement links TRBV12-3 or TRBV12-4 to TRBJ2-7; tentatively, D is TRBD1 (6 bases). Deletions cut 3 bases from V and 4 bases from J, with 13 bases between. This CDR3 contains 14 residues. DNA for the CDR3: TGTGCCAGCAGTTTTGAACAGGGTGGATACGAGCAGTACTTC. Translated, it gives CASSFEQGGYEQYF.

This clonotype was detected ten times or more. The gene calls are TRBV5-6 and TRBJ2-1; no reliable D call. V was trimmed by 2 bases and J by 8 bases, leaving 8 bases between them. The germline V gene encodes CDR1 SGHDT and CDR2 YYEEEE. This CDR3 has 12 residues. The CDR3 coding sequence is TGTGCCAGCAGCTTTGTGGCATATGAGCAGTTCTTC. Translation gives CASSFVAYEQFF.

At least ten counts were recorded for this clonotype. The CDR3 sequence: CASSPRGDVYEQYF. The CDR3 DNA is TGTGCCAGCTCACCTCGGGGGGACGTCTACGAGCAGTACTTC. This rearrangement joins TRBV18 to TRBJ2-7; TRBD2 matches 7 bases. CDR1 KGHSH and CDR2 LQKENI come from the germline V gene. With V trimmed by 3 bases and J by 3 bases, 5 bases remained unmatched. The CDR3 extends over 14 amino acids.

This clonotype was found many times. The rearrangement uses TRBV10-3 and TRBJ1-1; 7 nucleotides match TRBD1. The CDR3 has 14 residues. Per germline, CDR1 ENHRY and CDR2 SYGVKD. J lost 1 base, V lost 6 bases, and 5 bases had no gene match. For the CDR3, the DNA is TGTGCCATCAGCTTGACAGGGCCGAACACTGAAGCTTTCTTT. This gives the protein CAISLTGPNTEAFF.

This clonotype was detected a few times. This may arise from a read error, as a much more abundant clone is one base away. The chain carries TRBV7-3 and TRBJ2-5, with unresolved D. This CDR3 contains 14 residues. CDR1 is SGHTA and CDR2 is FQGTGA in the germline V gene. The CDR3 DNA reads TGTGCCAGCGGCTTATGCCGCTTCCAAGAGACCCAGTACTTC. Its translation: CASGLCRFQETQYF.

Points on this clonotype: A much larger clone lies one base from this, so it may be a read error. The chain recombines TRBV19 with TRBJ2-1; 7 nucleotides line up with TRBD1. Germline V gene sequence: CDR1 LNHDA, CDR2 SQIVND (reference sequence). CDR3 length equals 15 residues. CDR3 sequence: CASSIGGTAYNERFF. Written as DNA, the CDR3 is TGTGCCAGTAGTATAGGGGGGACAGCCTACAATGAGCGGTTCTTC.

V and J are TRBV14 and TRBJ2-3; D may be TRBD1 (5 bases). Trimming removed 3 bases at V and 0 bases at J, with 10 bases between. Germline V gives CDR1 SGHDN, CDR2 FVKESK. This CDR3 is built from 15 residues. The CDR3 is CASSQTARSTDTQYF. As DNA, the CDR3 is TGTGCCAGCAGCCAGACAGCCAGGAGCACAGATACGCAGTATTTT. Full variable domain (missing parts from reference TRBV14 and TRBJ2-3): EAGVTQFPSHSVIEKGQTVTLRCDPISGHDNLYWYRRVMGKEIKFLLHFVKESKQDESGMPNNRFLAERTGGTYSTLKVQPAELEDSGVYFCASSQTARSTDTQYFGPGTRLTVL.

This chain connects TRBV24-1 to TRBJ2-1; TRBD2 aligns across 7 bases. V was clipped by 2 bases and J by 7 bases; unmatched bases: 1. This CDR3 spans 13 amino acids. Germline-derived CDR1 and CDR2 are KGHDR and SFDVKD. CDR3 sequence: CATSDWGLNEQFF. CDR3 coding DNA: TGTGCCACCAGTGATTGGGGACTAAATGAGCAGTTCTTC.

This clonotype came up many times. The chain joins TRBV19 to TRBJ2-7; D remains unclear. CDR3 length: 13 residues. Germline V gene lookup returns CDR1 LNHDA and CDR2 SQIVND (reference sequence). The V end lost 6 bases, the J end lost 2 bases, and 11 bases lay between the germline ends. CDR3 amino acids: CASSRTATYEQYF. The CDR3 region has the DNA TGTGCCAGTAGCCGGACGGCCACCTACGAGCAGTACTTC.

This clonotype came up many times. The J gene is TRBJ1-2, the V gene TRBV21-1; the table gives TRBD1 as D, unverified against the DNA. TRBV21-1 is flagged as a pseudogene. This CDR3 comprises 21 residues. CDR3 DNA sequence: TGTGCCAGCAGCACCCTGGGGGGGGAAAGAGTGTCTGAAACAGGGTGCTATGGCTACACCTTC. Its translation is CASSTLGGERVSETGCYGYTF.

The chain uses TRBV30 and TRBJ1-4; 10 positions agree with TRBD1. Germline V CDR1 and CDR2: GTSNPN, SVGIG (reference sequence). Trimming at V came to 3 bases and at J to 8 bases, leaving 9 bases not matched to a gene. This CDR3 region has 15 residues. The CDR3 nucleotides are TGTGCCTGGAGCCTCGACAGGGGGCCAGGCGAAAAACTGTTTTTT. Translating it yields CAWSLDRGPGEKLFF.

This clonotype was seen repeatedly, ten times or more. This sequence joins TRBV20-1 and TRBJ2-3; D unclear. Trimming stripped 4 bases from V and 5 bases from J, with 7 bases between. The germline CDR1 and CDR2 sequences are DFQATT and SNEGSKA (reference sequence). The CDR3 is 11 residues long. The DNA for the CDR3 is TGCAGTGCTATGGATGGAGATACGCAGTATTTT. This codes for CSAMDGDTQYF.

This clonotype was picked up many times. The rearrangement uses TRBV28 and TRBJ2-7, with TRBD1 matching 10 bases. The V gene end was trimmed by 2 bases and the J gene end by 3 bases; junction bases not matched to a gene: 1. This CDR3 region has 14 residues. CDR1 and CDR2 from the germline V gene are MDHEN and SYDVKM. Here the CDR3 DNA reads TGTGCCAGCAGTTTAGGGACAGGGGTCTACGAGCAGTACTTC. It codes for CASSLGTGVYEQYF.

Points on this clonotype: At one of its ends the junction is not consistent with the germline gene, which may arise from a read error. V usage is TRBV7-2 and J usage is TRBJ1-1; maybe TRBD1 (6 bases). The CDR3 sequence is 12 residues long. The germline CDR1 and CDR2 sequences are SGHTA and FQGNSA. The CDR3 protein is CASSGAHTVAFF. CDR3 bases: TGTGCCAGCTCAGGGGCCCACACTGTAGCTTTCTTT.

This clonotype was seen repeatedly, ten times or more. This chain joins TRBV28 and TRBJ2-3; 9 nucleotides line up with TRBD1. There are 14 residues in the CDR3. Germline V CDR1 and CDR2: MDHEN, SYDVKM. Trimming at V came to 10 bases and at J to 0 bases, leaving 5 bases not matched to a gene. CDR3 nucleotide sequence: TGTGCCACCCGGGACAGGGCTAGCACAGATACGCAGTATTTT. Protein: CATRDRASTDTQYF.

Of note for this clonotype: This may stem from a read error, because a much larger clone lies one nucleotide away. This chain uses TRBV20-1 with TRBJ1-5; 7 bases are a match to TRBD1. The V gene's germline CDR1 is DFQATT and CDR2 SNEGSKA (reference sequence). V trimming: 5 bases; J trimming: 5 bases; junction bases outside the gene matches: 3. The CDR3 sequence is 12 residues long. CDR3 nucleotides: TGCAGTGCTCAAGGGGGCGATCAGCCCCAGCATTTT. This codes for CSAQGGDQPQHF.